This TCR beta chain derives from a study of human T cells and chemical hapten exposure (dated by TCRdb to the early 2020s). Looking at the study overall: For sensitization, 2% DPC in acetone was applied to a 2 cm by 2 cm area of upper inner arm skin. Patients additionally received weekly therapeutic DPC doses to the scalp throughout the approximately 25-week study period. Patch tests used Finn chambers with 0.01% DPC on the upper back, scored after 6 days by International Contact Dermatitis Research Group standards. The mostly female patient cohort included alopecia areata with under or over 50% scalp involvement, alopecia totalis and alopecia universalis. Libraries were pooled for sequencing, and variation in per-sample TCR yields was attributed mainly to small differences in library volumes within the pool. Peripheral blood TCR repertoire changes were tracked in vivo in alopecia patients during primary and secondary sensitization to the hapten diphenylcyclopropenone (DPC). Blood samples were taken from patients before sensitization (week 0) and at 2, 6 and about 24 weeks after DPC sensitization. About 29 alopecia patients gave blood for TCR sequencing at one to four time points (pre-sensitization, 2, 6 and 24 weeks).

There are a few counts of this clonotype. The clone's antigen remains unknown. Per-base quality was not reported, and no clone a single base away is much larger than it. V is pared back by 0 bases and J by 4 bases, with 11 bases lying between the germline termini. CDR3 length: 15 amino acids, cysteine to phenylalanine. Only the CDR3 region is kept as DNA, spanning 45 bases read in frame from base 1. For CDR1 and CDR2, the germline V gene lists LGHNA and YSLEER. Library preparation employed RACE. Sequenced on a NextSeq 500. During library preparation, unique molecular identifiers were attached to individual cDNA molecules so that TCRs could be counted in a quantitative, reproducible way. Both TCR alpha and TCR beta chains were sequenced from each blood RNA sample. In the original analysis: The median number of TCRs per sample was some 100,000, ranging from 23,224 to 690,600. V, J and CDR3 annotation of the TCR reads was performed with the Decombinator software suite. To make PS versus PT1 abundance plots, every sample was subsampled to the same number of TCRs (28,000). TCRs were defined as expanded if absent before sensitization and observed at least eight times at the 2-week time point. TCRdb reanalyzed the raw reads on its own, using fastp at Q25 for trimming and MiXCR for clone calling, and kept in-frame beta chains. Rows merge per CDR3 protein into single entries with the most common DNA and genes. None of the V and J calls come from the authors' own analysis; TCRdb made them. This sample has around 70,000 distinct CDR3 sequences in its table, and around 10% of those were observed once. Of the sample, more than 1.3% is held by the ten largest clones.

The intended sense of this specimen's time point label: patch test 3, about 24 weeks after DPC sensitization. The intended sense of this specimen's treatment or condition label: therapeutic diphenylcyclopropenone sensitization with weekly scalp DPC. Blood at each patch-test visit was drawn before the patch test was applied. Eligible patients were aged 18 to 70, diagnosed with alopecia, deemed suitable for DPC therapy, and excluded if pregnant. Total RNA was extracted from unfractionated whole blood collected in Tempus Blood RNA tubes. On the study overall, not on this receptor specifically: Expanded TCRs formed significantly more large CDR3 similarity clusters than pre-sensitization or healthy control sets, consistent with antigen-driven responses. Because all patients had alopecia, a presumed autoimmune disease, the immune response of the patients might differ from that of healthy individuals. The number of PT1 expanded TCRs positively correlated with patch test score, significant at thresholds 8, 16 and 32 but not 4. DPC sensitization did not change how many TCRs were above 1 in 1000 frequency, and no evidence was found of alterations in global repertoire structure. After repeated subsampling, changes were observed in the strength of the expansion versus patch-test correlation and in the threshold at which the correlation became significant.

Sequencing used whole blood, obtained in connection with sensitization to the hapten diphenylcyclopropenone (DPC). The chain is encoded by TRBV4-3 joined to TRBJ2-3; TRBD2 could be the D gene, as 5 bases match. The receptor was isolated from a woman aged 45 to 65 with alopecia areata. Some clones in this sample may be carry-over from other donors' samples. The DNA sequence reads TGCGCCAGCAGCCAAGATAGGGCGGGCGCAGATACGCAGTATTTT. It translates to CASSQDRAGADTQYF.